This TCR beta chain was identified during a study of sequential checkpoint blockade in melanoma. As for the study in general: After both sequences, patients received maintenance nivolumab.

As to treatment: randomized to nivolumab then ipilimumab (arm A) or the reverse (arm B). Here immunoSEQ multiplex PCR was the method, and the copy in TCRdb shows in-frame clones only, minus some. The sample has fewer than 40,000 clones; roughly 88% are singletons. This CDR3 spans 14 amino acids. V gave up 2 bases and J gave up 9 bases; unmatched junction bases: 4. Germline CDR1 SGHKS, CDR2 YYEKEE (reference sequence). The chain links TRBV5-5 to TRBJ1-4, with TRBD1 matching over 10 bases. The material sequenced was CD8+ T cells sorted from blood (inferred from file names), taken from a patient given nivolumab and ipilimumab in sequence. This clonotype originated in a human donor with melanoma. Here the CDR3 DNA reads TGTGCCAGCAGCTTCGGACAGGGGGTCCAAAAACTGTTTTTT. Amino acids: CASSFGQGVQKLFF. Full variable domain (rest looked up from reference TRBV5-5 and TRBJ1-4): DAGVTQSPTHLIKTRGQQVTLRCSPISGHKSVSWYQQVLGQGPQFIFQYYEKEERGRGNFPDRFSARQFPNYSSELNVNALLLGDSALYLCASSFGQGVQKLFFGSGTQLSVL.